This TCR beta chain was sequenced for a study of human T cells and chemical hapten exposure. This clonotype occurred many times. The antigen is not known. Overall study results and limits: TCRs exceeding a frequency of 1 in 1000 stayed unchanged under DPC sensitization.

The study used a library that attached unique molecular identifiers to individual cDNA molecules. Study processing details: Sequenced samples showed a median of around 93,000 TCRs each, with counts running from roughly 23,000 to 700,000. MiXCR, applied by TCRdb to the RACE reads, yields one record per CDR3 protein. The V and J calls reflect TCRdb's pipeline rather than the authors' work. There are 25,000 to 35,000 distinct CDR3 sequences in the sample; about 5.6% occur only once, and about 6% lies in the top ten. The sample's time point: patch test 3, about 24 weeks after DPC sensitization. Treatment meaning: therapeutic diphenylcyclopropenone sensitization with weekly scalp DPC. From germline, CDR1 is SGHVS and CDR2 FNYEAQ. Trimming removed 2 bases at V and 5 bases at J, with 3 bases between. CDR3 length: 11 residues.

The sequence was collected from a man aged 25 to 40 with alopecia areata. Some clones in this sample may be carry-over from other donors' samples. The chain recombines TRBV7-6 with TRBJ2-5; D unresolved. The input for sequencing was whole blood, taken in connection with sensitization to the hapten diphenylcyclopropenone (DPC). CDR3 amino acids: CASSLSETQYF. The CDR3 DNA sequence: TGTGCCAGCAGCTTAAGCGAGACCCAGTACTTC.